This T cell receptor beta chain is from a study of OX40 agonist ivuxolimab in advanced cancers. Study-wide context: The mean age was 60 years, ranging from roughly 23 to 79, with over 70% of participants male.

Sequencing was performed with immunoSEQ multiplex PCR; in TCRdb, only in-frame clones are kept and a portion is missing. The sample consists of over 50,000 clones, roughly 84% of them appearing once. Trimming took 0 bases from V and 3 from J, leaving 13 bases between them. CDR1 is LGHNA and CDR2 is YNFKEQ in the germline V gene. The CDR3 loop spans 16 amino acids. This sequence originates from an adult with an advanced solid tumor such as melanoma, head and neck, liver or kidney cancer. The V and J genes are TRBV4-2 and TRBJ2-3; no clear D. Specimen: CD4+ or CD8+ T cells sorted from blood, collected in a trial of the OX40 agonist ivuxolimab. The CDR3, as DNA: TGTGCCAGCAGCCAAGAATCTACCCCCCGGACAGATACGCAGTATTTT. Its translation is CASSQESTPRTDTQYF.